These T cell receptor beta chains were read from a single sample in a study of blood T cell repertoires in COVID-19. The protocol was immunoSEQ multiplex PCR, while the TCRdb copy is restricted to in-frame clones and leaves out a portion. This sample has approximately 250,000 clones; 70% to 90% occur once, and the top ten carry about an eighth. Source material: peripheral blood. The source of these receptors is a woman in her seventies with COVID-19, enrolled during active disease. Each CDR3 is given with its conserved first and last residue. The D gene is left open where the match is weak. Clone size is shown for a subset of rows, as once, few, many or a class of expanded clone.

j_call,d_call,clone_size,v_call,cdr3_aa,cdr3_nt
TRBJ2-2,.,.,TRBV14,CASSQDYRERNTGELFF,TGTGCCAGCAGCCAAGATTACCGGGAGAGGAACACCGGGGAGCTGTTTTTT
TRBJ1-6,.,.,TRBV19,CASSVVTRGSPLHF,TGTGCCAGTAGTGTGGTGACCAGGGGATCACCCCTCCACTTT
TRBJ1-5,.,.,TRBV21-1,CASSKGSRDRGNCQPQHF,TGTGCCAGCAGCAAAGGTTCCCGGGACAGGGGCAATTGCCAGCCCCAGCATTTT
TRBJ1-6,TRBD1,.,TRBV7-2,CASSSGTGVLPLHF,TGTGCCAGCAGCTCCGGGACAGGGGTTTTACCCCTCCACTTT
TRBJ1-2,.,.,TRBV6-6,CASGGQVWSYTF,TGTGCCAGCGGGGGCCAGGTCTGGAGCTACACCTTC
TRBJ1-5,.,.,TRBV7-8,CASSPAIFGLSNLNQPQHF,TGTGCCAGCAGCCCAGCCATATTTGGACTTTCGAACCTCAATCAGCCCCAGCATTTT
TRBJ1-6,TRBD1,.,TRBV5-8,CASSTRQGWWNNSPLHF,TGTGCCAGCAGCACCAGACAGGGGTGGTGGAATAATTCACCCCTCCACTTT
TRBJ1-2,TRBD1,.,TRBV7-8,CASSFPDRGAYGYTF,TGTGCCAGCAGCTTCCCTGACAGGGGGGCTTATGGCTACACCTTC
TRBJ1-1,TRBD1,.,TRBV6-5,CASSTHQYRGPEAFF,TGTGCCAGCAGTACCCACCAATACAGGGGGCCTGAAGCTTTCTTT
TRBJ1-1,.,.,TRBV23-1,CASTLSGGDTEAFF,TGCGCCAGCACCCTCTCGGGGGGGGACACTGAAGCTTTCTTT
TRBJ1-2,.,.,TRBV5-6,CASSLWDISGYTF,TGTGCCAGCAGCCTGTGGGACATCTCTGGCTACACCTTC
TRBJ1-2,TRBD1,.,TRBV28,CASSFAGQDYGYTF,TGTGCCAGCAGTTTTGCGGGACAGGACTATGGCTACACCTTC
TRBJ2-7,.,once,TRBV28,CASSLPPRDLRGSYEQYF,TGTGCCAGCAGTTTACCCCCCCGGGACTTGAGGGGATCCTACGAGCAGTACTTC
TRBJ1-1,.,.,TRBV11-3,CASSARGANTEAFF,TGTGCCAGCAGCGCCAGGGGTGCCAACACTGAAGCTTTCTTT
TRBJ1-4,TRBD1,few,TRBV7-8,CASSQDRGLEKLFF,TGTGCCAGCAGCCAGGACAGGGGGCTTGAAAAACTGTTTTTT
TRBJ2-1,.,few,TRBV9,CASSVAVAASSYNEQFF,TGTGCCAGCAGCGTAGCGGTAGCGGCGAGCTCCTACAATGAGCAGTTCTTC
TRBJ1-5,.,.,TRBV7-9,CASSLQTDNQPQHF,TGTGCCAGCAGCTTGCAGACAGATAATCAGCCCCAGCATTTT
TRBJ2-7,TRBD1,.,TRBV10-3,CAIRPTGIFNYEQYF,TGTGCCATCAGGCCGACAGGGATCTTCAACTACGAGCAGTACTTC
TRBJ1-1,.,.,TRBV27,CASSLSPRVQARAHMNTEAFF,TGTGCCAGCAGTTTATCCCCTCGGGTACAGGCCCGAGCTCACATGAACACTGAAGCTTTCTTT
TRBJ2-5,.,.,TRBV7-2,CASSLAQSSLQETQYF,TGTGCCAGCAGCTTAGCGCAGTCTAGCCTTCAAGAGACCCAGTACTTC
TRBJ2-2,.,few,TRBV7-9,CASSRGTVNTGELFF,TGTGCCAGCAGTCGCGGGACAGTAAACACCGGGGAGCTGTTTTTT
TRBJ1-2,.,.,TRBV2,CASRRGNYGYTF,TGTGCCAGCAGGAGGGGGAACTATGGCTACACCTTC
TRBJ2-7,TRBD1,once,TRBV4-1,CASSQNRGSYEQYF,TGCGCCAGCAGCCAGAACAGGGGCTCCTACGAGCAGTACTTC
TRBJ2-7,TRBD2,.,TRBV7-2,CASSRRTSPYEQYF,TGTGCCAGCAGCCGTAGGACTAGCCCCTACGAGCAGTACTTC
TRBJ2-7,TRBD1,.,TRBV7-2,CASSVGQGPYEQYF,TGTGCCAGCAGCGTCGGACAGGGTCCCTACGAGCAGTACTTC
TRBJ1-2,.,once,TRBV12-5,CASGLTVNYGYTF,TGTGCTAGTGGTTTAACAGTAAACTATGGCTACACCTTC
TRBJ1-1,.,once,TRBV4-1,CASSRTPGNTEAFF,TGCGCCAGCAGCCGCACCCCGGGGAACACTGAAGCTTTCTTT
TRBJ2-7,.,.,TRBV5-1,CASSRGEGAYEQYF,TGCGCCAGCAGCAGGGGAGAGGGGGCCTACGAGCAGTACTTC
TRBJ2-3,TRBD2,.,TRBV19,CASRGAGGLDTQYF,TGTGCCAGTAGGGGAGCGGGGGGCCTTGATACGCAGTATTTT
TRBJ2-3,TRBD2,.,TRBV9,CASSVGGGQWDTQYF,TGTGCCAGCAGCGTAGGCGGGGGGCAATGGGATACGCAGTATTTT
TRBJ1-2,TRBD1,once,TRBV6-4,CASSDSRDRGSGGYTF,TGTGCCAGCAGTGACTCGAGGGACAGGGGGTCTGGGGGCTACACCTTC
TRBJ2-7,.,.,TRBV6-6,CASNYLGTGAYEQYF,TGTGCCAGCAACTATCTTGGGACGGGGGCCTACGAGCAGTACTTC
TRBJ1-5,.,.,TRBV11-2,CASSLAAASNQPQHF,TGTGCCAGCAGCTTAGCGGCGGCTAGCAATCAGCCCCAGCATTTT
TRBJ1-5,.,.,TRBV6-5,CASSYDGRQPQHF,TGTGCCAGCAGTTACGACGGGAGACAGCCCCAGCATTTT
TRBJ1-1,.,.,TRBV19,CASSMAGGAVTTEAFF,TGTGCCAGTAGTATGGCGGGGGGCGCGGTGACCACTGAAGCTTTCTTT
TRBJ1-6,TRBD1,.,TRBV9,CASSHAGTGGDNSPLHF,TGTGCCAGCAGCCACGCCGGGACAGGGGGGGATAATTCACCCCTCCACTTT
TRBJ2-2,TRBD2,.,TRBV5-1,CASSLWLAGGDANTGELFF,TGCGCCAGCAGCTTGTGGCTAGCGGGGGGCGACGCGAACACCGGGGAGCTGTTTTTT
TRBJ2-5,.,.,TRBV18,CASSRGQLGQETQYF,TGTGCCAGCTCACGGGGGCAGCTTGGACAAGAGACCCAGTACTTC
TRBJ1-4,TRBD1,.,TRBV4-3,CASSHLLGQGEKLFF,TGCGCCAGCAGCCACTTACTGGGACAGGGAGAAAAACTGTTTTTT
TRBJ1-4,TRBD1,.,TRBV4-1,CASSQTGTGATNEKLFF,TGCGCCAGCAGCCAAACCGGGACAGGGGCAACTAATGAAAAACTGTTTTTT
TRBJ2-7,TRBD1,.,TRBV7-9,CASSPATGTLSYEQYF,TGTGCCAGCAGCCCCGCGACAGGGACCCTCTCCTACGAGCAGTACTTC
TRBJ2-1,.,.,TRBV7-9,CASSPPPQGPSYNEQFF,TGTGCCAGCAGCCCACCTCCACAGGGACCCTCCTACAATGAGCAGTTCTTC
TRBJ2-1,.,.,TRBV2,CASGGETSSLRDEQFF,TGTGCCAGTGGGGGCGAGACTAGCTCCCTCAGGGATGAGCAGTTCTTC
TRBJ1-2,TRBD1,.,TRBV7-2,CASSPRRGQNYGYTF,TGTGCCAGCAGCCCTCGGAGGGGGCAAAACTATGGCTACACCTTC
TRBJ2-3,TRBD2,.,TRBV7-8,CASLPTSDVTDTQYF,TGTGCCAGCCTGCCTACTAGCGATGTCACAGATACGCAGTATTTT
TRBJ1-1,.,.,TRBV7-9,CASSLGGTLNTEAFF,TGTGCCAGCAGCTTAGGTGGGACATTGAACACTGAAGCTTTCTTT
TRBJ2-6,.,.,TRBV7-3,CASSFQGTGANVLTF,TGTGCCAGCAGCTTTCAGGGAACTGGGGCCAACGTCCTGACTTTC
TRBJ2-3,TRBD2,.,TRBV5-4,CASSLGLAGAGGDTQYF,TGTGCCAGCAGCTTGGGGCTAGCGGGAGCGGGGGGAGATACGCAGTATTTT
TRBJ1-2,TRBD1,.,TRBV10-3,CASLKGQGDYGYTF,TGTGCCAGCCTCAAGGGACAGGGTGACTATGGCTACACCTTC
TRBJ2-2,TRBD1,few,TRBV25-1,CASSEGDRERPGELFF,TGTGCCAGCAGTGAAGGAGACAGGGAGAGGCCCGGGGAGCTGTTTTTT
TRBJ1-2,TRBD1,.,TRBV28,CASSLEGAPGYTF,TGTGCCAGCAGTTTAGAGGGGGCGCCGGGCTACACCTTC
TRBJ1-1,.,.,TRBV29-1,CSALNTEAFF,TGCAGCGCCCTCAACACTGAAGCTTTCTTT
TRBJ2-2,.,.,TRBV7-2,CASSFPLLDRELFF,TGTGCCAGCAGCTTCCCCCTACTAGATCGGGAGCTGTTTTTT
TRBJ2-3,.,.,TRBV4-2,CASSHPGNLDTQYF,TGTGCCAGCAGCCACCCAGGGAATCTGGATACGCAGTATTTT
TRBJ1-2,TRBD1,.,TRBV19,CASSLTGQYYGYTF,TGTGCCAGTAGTCTCACGGGACAGTACTATGGCTACACCTTC
TRBJ2-5,TRBD2,few,TRBV24-1,CATSEGRGGPETQYF,TGTGCCACCAGTGAGGGACGGGGGGGCCCGGAGACCCAGTACTTC
TRBJ1-6,.,.,TRBV19,CASNRDHFYNSPLHF,TGTGCCAGTAACAGGGACCACTTCTATAATTCACCCCTCCACTTT
TRBJ1-2,.,.,TRBV3-1/TRBV3-2,CASSQDTGFYGYTF,TGTGCCAGCAGCCAAGATACAGGTTTCTATGGCTACACCTTC
TRBJ1-4,TRBD1,.,TRBV28,CASKTGTGLGEKLFF,TGTGCCAGCAAGACAGGGACCGGCCTGGGAGAAAAACTGTTTTTT
TRBJ1-1,.,.,TRBV3-1/TRBV3-2,CASSLTGSSTEAFF,TGTGCCAGCAGCCTTACAGGGTCCAGCACTGAAGCTTTCTTT